A single sample gave rise to the 32 T cell receptor beta chains below, sequenced in a study of blood T cell repertoires in COVID-19. Assay: immunoSEQ multiplex PCR; the TCRdb copy retains only in-frame clones and omits some. The sample carries fewer than 200,000 clones, more than 75% recorded once. Sequencing used PBMCs or T cells enriched from blood (not recorded which). The receptor set was obtained from a woman between 50 and 59 years old who had recovered from COVID-19.

The chain uses TRBV4-1 and TRBJ2-1, with 11 bases fitting TRBD2. The V segment lost 4 bases and the J segment 9 bases; nucleotides outside the gene matches: 14. Germline V gene sequence: CDR1 MGHRA, CDR2 YSYEKL. The CDR3 is made up of 17 amino acids. CDR3 DNA sequence: TGCGCCAGCAGCCTCACCAATAGCGGGAGGGGTCGTAGTGAGCAGTTCTTC. Translating gives CASSLTNSGRGRSEQFF.

This clone is a singleton in its sample. This chain connects TRBV13 to TRBJ2-1, with 9 bases aligning to TRBD2. V was pared by 5 bases and J by 1 base, with 3 bases of the junction left unmatched. In germline, CDR1 is PRHDT, CDR2 FYEKMQ (reference sequence). The CDR3 extends over 15 amino acids. CDR3 loop: CASSPGLASYNEQFF. DNA of the CDR3: TGTGCCAGCAGCCCGGGACTAGCTTCCTACAATGAGCAGTTCTTC.

The rearrangement uses TRBV21-1 and TRBJ2-1; TRBD1 is the table's D call and was not checked against the DNA. TRBV21-1 is a pseudogene locus. The CDR3 runs to 18 residues. Written as DNA, the CDR3 is TGTGCCAGCAGCAAGGCGGTCGACAGTTCGAACTCCTACAATGAGCAGTTCTTC. It is translated as CASSKAVDSSNSYNEQFF.

This chain uses TRBV6-2 or TRBV6-3 with TRBJ1-5; possibly TRBD1 for D (6 bases). The CDR3 totals 18 residues. Germline lookup yields CDR1 MNHEY and CDR2 SVGEGT. Between the trimmed V and J ends, which lost 4 bases and 1 base, there was a span of 20 bases. CDR3 protein: CASSWMVSTGFSNQPQHF. The DNA for the CDR3 is TGTGCCAGCAGTTGGATGGTTTCAACAGGGTTCAGCAATCAGCCCCAGCATTTT.

The chain couples TRBV7-9 to TRBJ2-7, with 7 bases fitting TRBD2. V trimming: 3 bases; J trimming: 4 bases; junction bases outside the gene matches: 12. CDR1 and CDR2 (germline): SEHNR, FQNEAQ (reference sequence). The CDR3 sequence is 16 residues long. CDR3 sequence (DNA): TGTGCCAGCAGCTTGGGGCTAGCGGAATCTGATTACGAGCAGTACTTC. Amino acids: CASSLGLAESDYEQYF.

This clone has just a few counts. The V call is TRBV12-5, the J call TRBJ1-1; D may be TRBD1 (5 bases). CDR1 is LGHNT, CDR2 FRNRAP, per germline. Trimming shortened V by 3 bases and J by 4 bases, and 15 bases separated the two germline ends. There are 15 residues in the CDR3. The CDR3 bases are TGTGCTAGTGGTTTATCGGGGGTCCGGTTCACTGAAGCTTTCTTT. This gives the protein CASGLSGVRFTEAFF.

This clone has only one observation. The CDR3 sequence is CASSLAGVVGETQYF. CDR3 nucleotide sequence: TGTGCCAGCAGCTTGGCGGGGGTGGTGGGAGAGACCCAGTACTTC. The chain recombines TRBV5-4 with TRBJ2-5; perhaps TRBD2 as D (6 bases). The germline CDR1 and CDR2 sequences are SGHNT and YYREEE (reference sequence). This CDR3 is built from 15 residues. Deletions cut 0 bases from V and 4 bases from J, with 13 bases between.

V usage is TRBV19 and J usage is TRBJ1-5; D not resolved. V was shortened by 7 bases and J by 5 bases, with 12 bases between the two germline ends. CDR1 and CDR2 from the germline V gene are LNHDA and SQIVND (reference sequence). The CDR3 sequence is 13 residues long. The CDR3 bases are TGTGCCAGTAACGCCCGGACTGATCAGCCCCAGCATTTT. This gives the protein CASNARTDQPQHF.

DNA for the CDR3: TGTGCCAGCAACGACCAGGGGACCTACAATGAGCAGTTCTTC. This gives the protein CASNDQGTYNEQFF. V is TRBV2 and J is TRBJ2-1; D may be TRBD1 (6 bases). Germline V gene sequence: CDR1 SNHLY, CDR2 FYNNEI. The V gene lost 7 bases and the J gene lost 2 bases, with 12 bases spanning the gap. This CDR3 is 14 amino acids long.

The rearrangement uses TRBV28 and TRBJ1-2; maybe TRBD1 (5 bases). The germline gives CDR1 MDHEN, CDR2 SYDVKM. This CDR3 has 13 amino acids. The germline V and J ends were trimmed by 5 bases and 4 bases, with 11 bases remaining between them. The DNA of the CDR3 is TGTGCCAGCAGTCCGGAGGGGTCCTATGGCTACACCTTC. This encodes CASSPEGSYGYTF.

This CDR3 reads CASSLRLPYEQYF. In DNA form, the CDR3 reads TGTGCCAGCAGTTTAAGACTTCCCTACGAGCAGTACTTC. The genes are TRBV28 and TRBJ2-7; D ambiguous. Germline values: CDR1 MDHEN, CDR2 SYDVKM. V shed 2 bases and J shed 2 bases, with 7 bases lying between them. The CDR3 length is 13 residues.

The genes are TRBV4-1 and TRBJ2-1; 7 bases fit TRBD2. The germline V gene has CDR1 MGHRA and CDR2 YSYEKL. The V segment lost 7 bases and the J segment 4 bases; nucleotides outside the gene matches: 7. The CDR3 length is 14 residues. In nucleotides, the CDR3 is TGCGCCAGCACCCGGGAGCGGGGATACAATGAGCAGTTCTTC. Amino acids: CASTRERGYNEQFF.

This clone has more than one count but fewer than ten. The sample carries other DNA sequences with the same CDR3. This chain links TRBV4-3 with TRBJ1-1, with D perhaps TRBD1 (5 bases). Per the germline V gene, CDR1 is LGHNA and CDR2 is YSLEER. The CDR3 has 16 amino acids. The V gene lost 0 bases and the J gene lost 1 base, with 12 bases spanning the gap. The CDR3 sequence: CASSQDPQGANTEAFF. CDR3 coding DNA: TGCGCCAGCAGCCAAGACCCCCAAGGGGCGAACACTGAAGCTTTCTTT.

The V gene is TRBV27, the J gene TRBJ1-2; possibly TRBD1 for D (6 bases). This CDR3 is built from 16 residues. V was cut by 0 bases and J by 5 bases, with 16 bases left in between. Per germline, CDR1 MNHEY and CDR2 SMNVEV (reference sequence). CDR3 sequence (DNA): TGTGCCAGCAGTTTATCGCCGTTTGAACAGGGATATGGCTACACCTTC. Translating gives CASSLSPFEQGYGYTF.

The V and J genes are TRBV3-1 (or the pseudogene TRBV3-2) and TRBJ1-3, with D possibly being TRBD1 (5 bases). The CDR3 extends over 15 amino acids. V dropped 0 bases and J dropped 4 bases, with 10 bases sitting between them. CDR1 and CDR2 (germline): LGHDT, YNNKEL (reference sequence). CDR3 protein: CASSQDSQGGNTIYF. CDR3 DNA: TGTGCCAGCAGCCAAGATTCGCAGGGAGGAAACACCATATATTTT.

The chain links TRBV11-2 to TRBJ1-2; TRBD1 might be the D (5 bases). Trimming left V 2 bases short and J 5 bases short, with 15 bases between. The CDR3 has 15 residues. Germline CDR1 and CDR2: SGHAT and FQNNGV. CDR3 region: CASSLSGQGKYGYTF. The CDR3 nucleotides are TGTGCCAGCAGCTTAAGTGGTCAGGGAAAATATGGCTACACCTTC.

This clone was recorded a few times. The chain has TRBV6-5 and TRBJ2-1; 9 bases align to TRBD2. The length of the CDR3 is 14 residues. Per germline, CDR1 MNHEY and CDR2 SVGAGI. With 9 bases clipped from V and 4 bases from J, the junction kept 7 bases outside the gene matches. The CDR3 bases are TGTGCCAGGCTGACTAGCGGAATATACAATGAGCAGTTCTTC. This translates into CARLTSGIYNEQFF.

This clone came up once. The chain recombines TRBV3-1 (or the pseudogene TRBV3-2) with TRBJ1-2; no clear D. CDR1 and CDR2 (germline): LGHDT, YNNKEL (reference sequence). CDR3 length equals 13 residues. V was pared by 5 bases and J by 6 bases, with 13 bases between. In DNA, the CDR3 is TGTGCCAGCAGCGCAAGGATCAGCGATGGCTACACCTTC. Protein: CASSARISDGYTF.

This clone was seen more than once but under ten times. The CDR3 region has the DNA TGTGCCAGCAGCTTGGGACTAGCGGGGCCCCTGGGCTACGAGCAGTACTTC. Its protein product is CASSLGLAGPLGYEQYF. The chain joins TRBV5-5 to TRBJ2-7, with 11 bases lining up with TRBD2. This CDR3 is 17 amino acids long. V shed 0 bases, J shed 3 bases, and the junction held 8 bases outside the gene matches. Germline lookup yields CDR1 SGHKS and CDR2 YYEKEE (reference sequence).

This clone appeared a single time. The chain has TRBV5-1 and TRBJ2-1; 11 bases map to TRBD2. There are 15 residues in the CDR3. Germline V gives CDR1 SGHRS, CDR2 YFSETQ. V was clipped by 4 bases and J by 8 bases; unmatched bases: 8. CDR3 protein: CASSDTSGSRDEQFF. DNA of the CDR3: TGCGCCAGCAGCGACACTAGCGGGAGTAGGGATGAGCAGTTCTTC. Supplemented by reference TRBV5-1 and TRBJ2-1, the full variable domain reads KAGVTQTPRYLIKTRGQQVTLSCSPISGHRSVSWYQQTPGQGLQFLFEYFSETQRNKGNFPGRFSGRQFSNSRSEMNVSTLELGDSALYLCASSDTSGSRDEQFFGPGTRLTVL.

The rearrangement uses TRBV28 and TRBJ2-7; 9 nucleotides align to TRBD2. In germline, CDR1 is MDHEN, CDR2 SYDVKM. V was pared by 5 bases and J by 13 bases, with 9 bases of the junction left unmatched. CDR3 length: 12 amino acids. CDR3 residues: CASSPGLALNYF. Here the CDR3 DNA reads TGTGCCAGCAGTCCGGGACTAGCTTTAAATTACTTC.

This clone showed up just a few times. The chain recombines TRBV25-1 with TRBJ1-6; TRBD1 might be the D (5 bases). V dropped 8 bases and J dropped 5 bases, with 13 bases sitting between them. The CDR3 runs 14 residues. Germline-derived CDR1 and CDR2 are MGHDK and SYGVNS. The CDR3 region is CASRGDFNNSPLHF. CDR3 sequence (DNA): TGTGCCAGCCGAGGGGACTTTAATAATTCACCCCTCCACTTT.

The V and J genes are TRBV18 and TRBJ1-2, with D unresolved. Between the trimmed V and J ends, which lost 0 bases and 3 bases, there was a span of 17 bases. This CDR3 is built from 17 residues. The germline CDR1 and CDR2 sequences are KGHSH and LQKENI. As DNA, the CDR3 is TGTGCCAGCTCACCACCTTGGAACCCGGGGTCCTACTATGGCTACACCTTC. Its protein product is CASSPPWNPGSYYGYTF.

This chain connects TRBV7-2 to TRBJ2-2; 7 bases agree with TRBD2. Germline trimming cut 5 bases from V and 4 bases from J; bases unmatched to any gene: 4. This CDR3 has 14 residues. Germline CDR1 is SGHTA and CDR2 is FQGNSA. CDR3 residues: CASSRTSFTGELFF. The CDR3 nucleotides read TGTGCCAGCAGCCGGACTAGTTTCACCGGGGAGCTGTTTTTT.

This clone was detected only a few times. This CDR3 reads CATPQGHYPRGYTEAFF. The CDR3, as DNA: TGTGCCACTCCCCAGGGACATTACCCGCGCGGGTACACTGAAGCTTTCTTT. The V gene is TRBV5-3, the J gene TRBJ1-1, with D tentatively TRBD1 (6 bases). TRBV5-3 carries the ORF label, with uncertain function. CDR3 length equals 17 residues. Trimming took 9 bases from V and 3 from J, leaving 27 bases between them.

The V gene is TRBV7-9, the J gene TRBJ1-4; weak D call: TRBD1 (5 bases). Trimming stripped 4 bases from V and 14 bases from J, with 23 bases between. Germline CDR1 SEHNR, CDR2 FQNEAQ (reference sequence). CDR3 size: 15 residues. The CDR3 DNA is TGTGCCAGCAGCTCATACAGACAGCAGGAGGGGAGGCTGTTTTTT. It is translated as CASSSYRQQEGRLFF.

This rearrangement joins TRBV5-1 to TRBJ1-1; 7 bases match TRBD1. Germline CDR1 SGHRS, CDR2 YFSETQ. Trimming cost V 5 bases and J 10 bases; bases outside gene matches: 5. The CDR3 has 11 amino acids. In nucleotides, the CDR3 is TGCGCCAGCAGGGAGGGGGCGGGAGCTTTCTTT. Translated: CASREGAGAFF.

V is TRBV12-3 or TRBV12-4 and J is TRBJ1-1, with a weak D call TRBD1 (5 bases). The CDR3 has 13 residues. V was pared by 2 bases and J by 7 bases, with 11 bases between. The CDR3, as DNA: TGTGCCAGCAGTTTATCGGGGGAATTTGAAGCTTTCTTT. It encodes CASSLSGEFEAFF.

The chain recombines TRBV29-1 with TRBJ2-2, with TRBD2 matching over 10 bases. The junction had 2 bases not matched to a gene; V was cut back by 8 bases and J by 5 bases. The CDR3 runs 12 residues. CDR1 and CDR2 from the germline V gene are SQVTM and ANQGSEA. CDR3 in amino acids: CSFSGRTGELFF. Here the CDR3 DNA reads TGCAGCTTTAGCGGGAGGACCGGGGAGCTGTTTTTT.

This rearrangement joins TRBV5-5 to TRBJ2-3, with 9 positions matching TRBD2. The CDR3 has 17 amino acids. The V gene's germline CDR1 is SGHKS and CDR2 YYEKEE (reference sequence). After removal of 3 bases from V and 0 bases from J, the junction contained 8 bases not matched to a gene. The CDR3 sequence: CASSSGTSGYSTDTQYF. DNA of the CDR3: TGTGCCAGCAGCTCAGGAACTAGCGGGTATAGCACAGATACGCAGTATTTT.

This clone was found a few times. The rearrangement uses TRBV18 and TRBJ1-5; possibly TRBD1 for D (6 bases). The V gene's germline CDR1 is KGHSH and CDR2 LQKENI. V was shortened by 3 bases and J by 0 bases, with 12 bases between the two germline ends. This CDR3 spans 16 amino acids. This chain's CDR3 is CASSPNRAGSNQPQHF. CDR3 bases: TGTGCCAGCTCACCTAACAGGGCGGGTAGCAATCAGCCCCAGCATTTT.

The chain uses TRBV3-1 (or the pseudogene TRBV3-2) and TRBJ2-3; 7 bases match TRBD2. V was clipped by 0 bases and J by 1 base; unmatched bases: 7. CDR1 and CDR2 (germline): LGHDT, YNNKEL (reference sequence). CDR3 length: 17 residues. In nucleotides, the CDR3 is TGTGCCAGCAGCCAAGACCTAGAGGGAGGGCGCACAGATACGCAGTATTTT. Translating gives CASSQDLEGGRTDTQYF.